This T cell receptor (beta chain) is drawn from a study of CD8+ T cells in alopecia areata. The germline CDR1 and CDR2 sequences are MNHNY and SVGAGI (reference sequence). V dropped 0 bases and J dropped 7; count of bases not matched to a gene: 4. The CDR3 is 16 amino acids. From PBMCs, CD4+ and CD8+ T cells were sorted. RNA, once extracted, was reverse transcribed into cDNA for use as the sequencing template. Using immunoSEQ multiplex PCR, the repertoire was profiled, and TCRdb retains in-frame clones only, with some absent. This table has around 50,000 clones, around 97% appearing once. The chain carries TRBV6-6 and TRBJ1-6; 9 bases fit TRBD1. The source material was CD8+ T cells sorted from blood, sampled at week 0. This TCR was sampled from a human donor with alopecia areata. The CDR3 spells CASSYSRDRENSPLHF. CDR3 bases: TGTGCCAGCAGTTACTCGAGGGACAGGGAGAATTCACCCCTCCACTTT.